One T cell receptor (beta chain) is described in this entry. This clone's antigen is unknown. No clone much larger than this one lies a single base away; base qualities are absent. Libraries were made using multiplex PCR. Sequencing took place on an Illumina HiSeq 4000. iRepertoire HTBI primers and Arm-PCR amplification of CDR3 regions were used to construct TCR beta libraries. Before sequencing, the PCR products went through gel purification. Turning to the authors' computational methods: A total of some 60 TRBV and 14 TRBJ segments were identified across samples and were used for gene usage analysis of CDR3 amino acid clonotypes. COPE and FqMerger were used to merge the filtered high-quality paired reads into contigs. Contigs were aligned with BLAST to IMGT TRBV, TRBD and TRBJ reference genes, and CDR3 was defined per IMGT. Highly expanded clones were defined as clonotypes with a frequency above 0.1%. Repertoire diversity was measured by Shannon entropy, and V-J evenness by the Gini coefficient. A clonotype was considered public if more than one individual shared it. TCRdb's own reprocessing of the public reads used fastp at Q25 and MiXCR and kept productive beta chains. Rows are unified per CDR3 protein, each entry keeping the most common DNA and genes. Clone size and V and J calls follow TCRdb, not the original study. The sample yields about 660,000 distinct CDR3 sequences; around 30% were counted once. The ten largest make up under 55% of the sample.

These data come from a study of regulatory T cells in long-lasting Graves disease (dated by TCRdb to 2020 to 2023). Looking at the study overall: Persistent Graves' disease meant more than 5 years of antithyroid drug treatment with TSH receptor autoantibodies that stayed positive. This study used TCR sequencing and RNA sequencing of peripheral blood to compare persistent Graves' disease patients against newly diagnosed Graves' disease patients. The study was registered as a clinical trial and conducted in China. A total of around 35 samples underwent TCR sequencing, from about 13 patients with persistent Graves' disease and approximately 20 patients with newly diagnosed Graves' disease. In the clinical cohort, patients with persistent Graves' disease had used antithyroid drugs for an average of about 9.3 years. General study outcomes and caveats: Patients with persistent disease shared more public clonotypes (roughly 2,900) than newly diagnosed patients did (966). Persistent disease showed preferential use of TRBV28, TRBJ1-2 and TRBJ2-5, whereas newly diagnosed disease favored TRBV20-1 and TRBJ2-1. The small sample size was acknowledged by the authors as a limitation that may reduce accuracy. Sequencing and analysis were limited to the TCR beta chain. Compared with newly diagnosed patients, persistent Graves' disease patients had lower TCR Shannon entropy and fewer highly expanded clones, which suggests clonal expansion. Peripheral blood alone was examined, since thyroid tissue, which constituted the primary lesion, could not be accessed.

The CDR3 holds 14 amino acids from the cysteine to the phenylalanine. This entry keeps only the CDR3 DNA: 42 bases, framed from base 1. According to the germline V gene, CDR1 reads KGHSH and CDR2 reads LQKENI. V gives up 3 bases and J gives up 2 bases, and the segment between their germline ends measures 10 bases. Sample time point, as interpreted from the label and publication: persistent/refractory GD, antithyroid drugs over 5 years with positive TRAb. For both TCR sequencing and RNA sequencing, RNA was extracted from PBMCs using TRIzol. The diagnosis of Graves' disease was made according to American Thyroid Association guidelines. Patients for the study were recruited at an endocrinology department in Xi'an, China. Each patient gave around 9.2 milliliters of peripheral blood, collected in an EDTA anticoagulant tube. PBMCs were isolated by Ficoll Paque Plus density gradient separation without further T cell sorting. An Agilent 2100 Bioanalyzer and agarose gel were used to check RNA quality, and a NanoDrop 2000 was used to measure RNA concentration.

This specimen was peripheral blood mononuclear cells (PBMCs), taken when the disease was refractory, from a patient treated with antithyroid drugs. The sequence was obtained from a female donor with Graves disease. The chain links TRBV18 with TRBJ1-2; the D gene is perhaps TRBD1, on 5 matching bases. The CDR3 reads as follows: CASSPEGLNYGYTF. The DNA sequence reads TGTGCCAGCTCACCCGAGGGACTGAACTATGGCTACACCTTC.